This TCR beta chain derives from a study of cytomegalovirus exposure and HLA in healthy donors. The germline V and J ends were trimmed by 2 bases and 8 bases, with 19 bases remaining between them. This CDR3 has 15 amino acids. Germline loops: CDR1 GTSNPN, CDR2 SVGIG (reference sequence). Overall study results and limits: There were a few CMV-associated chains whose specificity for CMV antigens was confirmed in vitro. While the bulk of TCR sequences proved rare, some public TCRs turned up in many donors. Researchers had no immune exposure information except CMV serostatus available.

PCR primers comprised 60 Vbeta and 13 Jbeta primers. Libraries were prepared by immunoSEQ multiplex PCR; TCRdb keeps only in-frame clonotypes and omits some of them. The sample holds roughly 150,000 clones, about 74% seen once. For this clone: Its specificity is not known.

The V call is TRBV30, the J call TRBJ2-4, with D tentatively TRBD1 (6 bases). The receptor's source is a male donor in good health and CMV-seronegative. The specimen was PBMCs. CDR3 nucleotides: TGTGCCTGGAGTAGCCGCGGCAGGGGAAGGGACATTCAGTACTTC. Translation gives CAWSSRGRGRDIQYF. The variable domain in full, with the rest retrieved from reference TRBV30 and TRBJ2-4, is SQTIHQWPATLVQPVGSPLSLECTVEGTSNPNLYWYRQAAGRGLQLLFYSVGIGQISSEVPQNLSASRPQDRQFILSSKKLLLSDSGFYLCAWSSRGRGRDIQYFGAGTRLSVL.